The present TCR beta chain was sequenced within a study of blood T cell repertoires in COVID-19. On the study more broadly: The study drew acute and convalescent COVID-19 samples from the United States, Italy and Spain. The cDNA or gDNA used as material had been derived from T cells, B-cell-depleted T cells, or PBMCs.

In the authors' workflow: Nucleated cell counts were estimated from reference gene primer amplification. TCRdb's copy holds only in-frame clones and misses some; the assay was immunoSEQ multiplex PCR. Clone size and V and J calls were adopted from that table, with D and trimming inferred from the DNA. The sample yields 110,000 to 150,000 clones, 65% to 80% seen once. CDR3 length: 16 amino acids. With V trimmed by 0 bases and J by 4 bases, 7 bases remained unmatched. In germline, CDR1 is LGHDT, CDR2 YNNKEL (reference sequence). Sequencing was carried out using peripheral blood. This TCR was sampled from an older woman with acute or convalescent COVID-19. This chain uses TRBV3-1 (or the pseudogene TRBV3-2) with TRBJ2-3; TRBD2 aligns across 7 bases. The CDR3 DNA reads TGTGCCAGCAGCCAAGATCTAGCGGTGAGGGCAGATACGCAGTATTTT. Translating it yields CASSQDLAVRADTQYF.